This TCR beta chain appears in the sequencing data of a study of T cell responses to AZD1222 COVID-19 vaccine. The protocol was immunoSEQ multiplex PCR, while the TCRdb copy is restricted to in-frame clones and leaves out a portion. The sample contains 110,000 or so clones, approximately 87% of which appear only once. The CDR3 runs to 14 residues. The V gene lost 1 base and the J gene lost 1 base, with 5 bases spanning the gap. Per germline, CDR1 SGDLS and CDR2 YYNGEE. This clone was recorded once. The clonotype was recovered from an adult in good health. This sequence joins TRBV9 and TRBJ2-2; TRBD1 is a possible D gene (5 bases). The sequences come from peripheral blood, collected on day 0 of AZD1222 vaccination. The CDR3 spells CASSVQGNTGELFF. In nucleotides, the CDR3 is TGTGCCAGCAGCGTACAGGGGAACACCGGGGAGCTGTTTTTT.